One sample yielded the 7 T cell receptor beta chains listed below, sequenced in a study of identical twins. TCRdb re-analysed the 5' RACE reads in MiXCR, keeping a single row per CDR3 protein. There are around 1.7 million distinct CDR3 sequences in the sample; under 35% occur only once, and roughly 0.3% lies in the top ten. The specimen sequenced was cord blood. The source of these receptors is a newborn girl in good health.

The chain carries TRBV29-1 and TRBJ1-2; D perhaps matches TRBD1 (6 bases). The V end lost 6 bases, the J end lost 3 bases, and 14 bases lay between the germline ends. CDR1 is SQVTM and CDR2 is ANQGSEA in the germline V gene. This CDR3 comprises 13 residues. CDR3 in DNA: TGCAGCGTGGTGGGGGGCCTCCACTATGGCTACACCTTC. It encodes CSVVGGLHYGYTF.

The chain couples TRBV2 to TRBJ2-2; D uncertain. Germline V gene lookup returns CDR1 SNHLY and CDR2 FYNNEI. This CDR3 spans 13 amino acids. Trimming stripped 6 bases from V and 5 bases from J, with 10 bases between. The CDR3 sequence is CASSGRSTGELFF. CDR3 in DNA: TGTGCCAGCAGCGGTCGTAGTACCGGGGAGCTGTTTTTT.

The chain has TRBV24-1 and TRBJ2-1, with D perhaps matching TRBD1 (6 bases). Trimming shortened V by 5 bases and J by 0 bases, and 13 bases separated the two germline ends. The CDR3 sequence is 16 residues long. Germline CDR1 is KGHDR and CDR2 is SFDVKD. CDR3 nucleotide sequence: TGTGCCACCAGTGCTCCAACAGGGAGCTCCTACAATGAGCAGTTCTTC. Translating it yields CATSAPTGSSYNEQFF.

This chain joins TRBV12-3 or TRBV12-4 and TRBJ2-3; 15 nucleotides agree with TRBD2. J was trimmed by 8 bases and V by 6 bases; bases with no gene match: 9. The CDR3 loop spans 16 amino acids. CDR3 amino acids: CASSHRTSGGAGTQYF. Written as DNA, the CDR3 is TGTGCCAGCAGCCACCGGACTAGCGGGGGGGCGGGTACGCAGTATTTT.

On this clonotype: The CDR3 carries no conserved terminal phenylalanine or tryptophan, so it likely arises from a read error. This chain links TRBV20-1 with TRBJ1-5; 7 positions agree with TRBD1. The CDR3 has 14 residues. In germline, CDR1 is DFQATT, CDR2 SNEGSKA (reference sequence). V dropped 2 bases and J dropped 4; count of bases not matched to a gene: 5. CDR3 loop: CSARSDRVNQPQHY. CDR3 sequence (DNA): TGCAGTGCTAGAAGCGACAGGGTAAATCAGCCCCAGCATTAT.

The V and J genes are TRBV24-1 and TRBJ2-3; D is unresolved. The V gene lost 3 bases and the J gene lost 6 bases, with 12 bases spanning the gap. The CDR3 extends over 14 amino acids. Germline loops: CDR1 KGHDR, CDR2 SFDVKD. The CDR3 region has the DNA TGTGCCACCAGTGATCCAACACGCTGGGATACGCAGTATTTT. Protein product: CATSDPTRWDTQYF.

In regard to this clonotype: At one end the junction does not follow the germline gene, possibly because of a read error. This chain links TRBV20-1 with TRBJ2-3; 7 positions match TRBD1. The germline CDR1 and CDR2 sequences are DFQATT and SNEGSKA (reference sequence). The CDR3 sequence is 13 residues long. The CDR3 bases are TGCAGTGCTAGACGGGACAGCACAGATACGCGGTATTTT. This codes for CSARRDSTDTRYF.